This T cell receptor beta chain was recovered during a study of T cell responses to AZD1222 COVID-19 vaccine. Trimming pared 6 bases from V and 2 bases from J, leaving 14 bases between. The CDR3 runs to 14 residues. Germline-derived CDR1 and CDR2 are ENHRY and SYGVKD. The data were produced by immunoSEQ multiplex PCR, yet TCRdb's version contains in-frame clones alone and is incomplete. The data hold roughly 120,000 clones, with roughly 88% observed a single time. V usage is TRBV10-3 and J usage is TRBJ2-7; TRBD1 or TRBD2 may be the D gene (5 bases each). This receptor was taken from an adult in good health. The source material was peripheral blood, sampled on day 0 of AZD1222 vaccination. The CDR3, as DNA: TGTGCCATCAGCCACCGGGACGCAGCCTACGAGCAGTACTTC. The encoded protein is CAISHRDAAYEQYF.